Listed below are T cell receptor beta chains from one sample, sequenced in a study of T cells expressing NK-cell markers. TCRdb reprocessed the 5' RACE reads, with one entry per CDR3 protein and no DNA. This repertoire includes 150,000 to 180,000 distinct CDR3 sequences. The source material was blood T cells: a sorted CD56 or NKG2C T cell subset, CD4+ or CD8+ T cells, or bulk PBMC T cells (not recorded which). The source is a woman aged 50 to 60 in good health. The CDR3 runs from the conserved cysteine through the conserved F or W. The order of the fields is V gene, CDR3 length, J gene, CDR3 protein.

V gene: TRBV6-2/TRBV6-3
CDR3 length: 16
J gene: TRBJ1-1
CDR3 protein: CASSYLYGQGRTEAFF

V gene: TRBV12-3/TRBV12-4
CDR3 length: 17
J gene: TRBJ2-1
CDR3 protein: CASSSRTSGRTNDEQFF

V gene: TRBV10-3
CDR3 length: 13
J gene: TRBJ2-7
CDR3 protein: CAIQKDKPYEQYF

V gene: TRBV30
CDR3 length: 12
J gene: TRBJ1-2
CDR3 protein: CAWSVPPDGYTF

V gene: TRBV4-2
CDR3 length: 15
J gene: TRBJ2-1
CDR3 protein: CASSQVNDQTNEQFF

V gene: TRBV28
CDR3 length: 15
J gene: TRBJ1-1
CDR3 protein: CASSSNKKVAGEAFF

V gene: TRBV20-1
CDR3 length: 14
J gene: TRBJ2-1
CDR3 protein: CSARVKDSYNEQFF

V gene: TRBV9
CDR3 length: 17
J gene: TRBJ2-3
CDR3 protein: CASSFPSGQGGTDTQYF

V gene: TRBV13
CDR3 length: 13
J gene: TRBJ1-5
CDR3 protein: CASSGPEGGPQHF

V gene: TRBV27
CDR3 length: 15
J gene: TRBJ1-2
CDR3 protein: CASSSTGAPLYGYTF

V gene: TRBV14
CDR3 length: 17
J gene: TRBJ1-2
CDR3 protein: CASSQDMYGQPDYGYTF

V gene: TRBV20-1
CDR3 length: 12
J gene: TRBJ1-4
CDR3 protein: CSASRDDEKLFF

V gene: TRBV27
CDR3 length: 15
J gene: TRBJ2-1
CDR3 protein: CASSFSSGRASEQFF

V gene: TRBV7-9
CDR3 length: 15
J gene: TRBJ2-1
CDR3 protein: CASSLFNRVYNEQFF

V gene: TRBV7-7
CDR3 length: 14
J gene: TRBJ2-2
CDR3 protein: CASSSDPNTGELFF

V gene: TRBV7-9
CDR3 length: 16
J gene: TRBJ2-2
CDR3 protein: CASSLHRGPIGGELFF

V gene: TRBV11-2
CDR3 length: 18
J gene: TRBJ2-3
CDR3 protein: CASSSRRARAHRTDTQYF

V gene: TRBV29-1
CDR3 length: 13
J gene: TRBJ2-1
CDR3 protein: CSVVRVGGNEQFF

V gene: TRBV3-1
CDR3 length: 15
J gene: TRBJ1-1
CDR3 protein: CASSPFRTGVTEAFF

V gene: TRBV28
CDR3 length: 16
J gene: TRBJ2-5
CDR3 protein: CASSQFQSSGQETQYF

V gene: TRBV2
CDR3 length: 15
J gene: TRBJ1-2
CDR3 protein: CASKTGGFPLYGYTF

V gene: TRBV29-1
CDR3 length: 15
J gene: TRBJ2-2
CDR3 protein: CSVEKWGQQTGELFF

V gene: TRBV6-1
CDR3 length: 12
J gene: TRBJ2-5
CDR3 protein: CASGGTQETQYF

V gene: TRBV27
CDR3 length: 15
J gene: TRBJ2-7
CDR3 protein: CASSFDAGQTYEQYF

V gene: TRBV7-9
CDR3 length: 13
J gene: TRBJ2-3
CDR3 protein: CASSPPLWDTQYF

V gene: TRBV12-5
CDR3 length: 13
J gene: TRBJ2-7
CDR3 protein: CARVEGRGYEQYF

V gene: TRBV5-1
CDR3 length: 15
J gene: TRBJ2-1
CDR3 protein: CASSWTSGRTNEQFF

V gene: TRBV19
CDR3 length: 11
J gene: TRBJ1-5
CDR3 protein: CAAGTVQPQHF

V gene: TRBV4-1
CDR3 length: 17
J gene: TRBJ1-4
CDR3 protein: CASSYKRTGGENEKLFF

V gene: TRBV9
CDR3 length: 14
J gene: TRBJ2-3
CDR3 protein: CASSVEGNTDTQYF

V gene: TRBV2
CDR3 length: 15
J gene: TRBJ2-2
CDR3 protein: CASRTGHTNTGELFF

V gene: TRBV19
CDR3 length: 15
J gene: TRBJ2-1
CDR3 protein: CASSIGLAEFNEQFF

V gene: TRBV7-9
CDR3 length: 13
J gene: TRBJ2-7
CDR3 protein: CASSLDWNYEQYF

V gene: TRBV18
CDR3 length: 14
J gene: TRBJ2-7
CDR3 protein: CASSPKGREDEQYF

V gene: TRBV4-1
CDR3 length: 13
J gene: TRBJ2-1
CDR3 protein: CASSLFRVDEQFF

V gene: TRBV20-1
CDR3 length: 12
J gene: TRBJ2-1
CDR3 protein: CSATTGASEQFF

V gene: TRBV5-4
CDR3 length: 13
J gene: TRBJ2-1
CDR3 protein: CASLKSGELEQFF

V gene: TRBV10-3
CDR3 length: 14
J gene: TRBJ2-1
CDR3 protein: CASLMGGAYNEQFF

V gene: TRBV4-1
CDR3 length: 14
J gene: TRBJ2-2
CDR3 protein: CASGKRGNTGELFF

V gene: TRBV28
CDR3 length: 14
J gene: TRBJ2-5
CDR3 protein: CASSQSPIQETQYF